These 10 T cell receptor beta chains originate from one sample sequenced in a study of post-analysis software for immune sequencing data. Their antigen targets remain unknown. The TCR beta cDNA libraries carried unique molecular identifiers. From the PCR reads, TCRdb called clonotypes with MiXCR, one entry per CDR3 protein. The table lists roughly 580,000 distinct CDR3 sequences, roughly 40% of them singletons, with about 1.8% in the top ten. Overall study results and limits: Five or six TRBV segments, TRBV5-6, TRBV5-1 and TRBV20-1 among them, were found more frequent in patients than controls.

Material for sequencing was blood. These receptors all come from a girl aged 10 to 17 with multiple sclerosis.

The gene calls are TRBV27 and TRBJ1-2, with D possibly TRBD1 on 5 matching bases. The V gene's germline CDR1 is MNHEY and CDR2 SMNVEV (reference sequence). V dropped 6 bases and J dropped 8 bases, with 16 bases sitting between them. This CDR3 is 13 amino acids long. The DNA for the CDR3 is TGTGCCAGCAGCCCCGGGACCGAAAGGGGCTACACCTTC. Translated: CASSPGTERGYTF.

The chain carries TRBV6-4 and TRBJ2-1; D may be TRBD1 or TRBD2 (5 bases each). V lost 4 bases and J 5 bases, leaving 12 bases between the germline ends. CDR3 size: 14 residues. From germline, CDR1 is MRHNA and CDR2 SNTAGT. CDR3 residues: CASSVGVLDNEQFF. The CDR3, as DNA: TGTGCCAGCAGTGTGGGGGTTCTGGACAATGAGCAGTTCTTC.

This clonotype was recorded a few times. The V and J genes are TRBV7-2 and TRBJ2-2; TRBD2 aligns across 10 bases. In germline, CDR1 is SGHTA, CDR2 FQGNSA. V lost 7 bases to trimming and J lost 4 bases; unmatched junction nucleotides: 12. This CDR3 spans 17 amino acids. The CDR3 bases are TGTGCCAGCACCCAAGCACTAGCGGGGCCCCGCACCGGGGAGCTGTTTTTT. It yields the protein CASTQALAGPRTGELFF.

This clonotype was detected only a few times. J is TRBJ1-1 and V is TRBV10-3; 11 bases match TRBD1. The V gene end was trimmed by 6 bases and the J gene end by 3 bases; junction bases not matched to a gene: 0. Germline V gene data show CDR1 as ENHRY and CDR2 as SYGVKD. This CDR3 is built from 13 residues. CDR3 loop: CAIRGQGDTEAFF. In DNA form, the CDR3 reads TGTGCCATCAGGGGACAGGGGGACACTGAAGCTTTCTTT.

This chain links TRBV24-1 with TRBJ1-1, with TRBD1 identical over 10 bases. Trimming took 3 bases from V and 0 from J; bases not matched to a gene: 12. There are 19 residues in the CDR3. Germline values: CDR1 KGHDR, CDR2 SFDVKD. CDR3 sequence (DNA): TGTGCCACCAGTGATCTCCGGTCGGGACAGGGGTCCTTGAACACTGAAGCTTTCTTT. Translating gives CATSDLRSGQGSLNTEAFF.

This clonotype was seen ten or more times. CDR3 amino acids: CASSKAGGHQDTQYF. The CDR3 nucleotides are TGTGCCAGCAGTAAGGCGGGGGGGCATCAAGATACGCAGTATTTT. The V and J genes are TRBV6-4 and TRBJ2-3; TRBD2 aligns across 9 bases. Germline values: CDR1 MRHNA, CDR2 SNTAGT. This CDR3 is built from 15 residues. Unmatched junction bases numbered 8, after V lost 5 bases and J lost 5 bases.

This rearrangement joins TRBV2 to TRBJ2-3, with 7 nucleotides matching TRBD2. CDR3 length: 15 residues. The V gene end was trimmed by 8 bases and the J gene end by 0 bases; junction bases not matched to a gene: 8. Germline lookup yields CDR1 SNHLY and CDR2 FYNNEI. CDR3 region: CASCRSGASTDTQYF. CDR3 sequence (DNA): TGTGCCAGCTGTCGGAGCGGGGCGAGCACAGATACGCAGTATTTT.

The V gene is TRBV6-2 or TRBV6-3, the J gene TRBJ1-2, with 10 bases that match TRBD1. J was trimmed by 5 bases and V by 8 bases; bases with no gene match: 14. Germline values: CDR1 MNHEY, CDR2 SVGEGT. CDR3 length: 16 residues. The chain's CDR3 is CASGPGTGDALYGYTF. Here the CDR3 DNA reads TGTGCCAGCGGACCCGGGACAGGGGATGCCTTATATGGCTACACCTTC.

The J gene is TRBJ2-7, the V gene TRBV5-1; either TRBD1 or TRBD2 may supply D (6 bases each). The CDR3 totals 14 residues. From germline, CDR1 is SGHRS and CDR2 YFSETQ. Deletions cut 4 bases from V and 0 bases from J, with 11 bases between. The CDR3 protein is CASSPGANSYEQYF. CDR3 DNA sequence: TGCGCCAGCAGCCCGGGGGCCAACTCCTACGAGCAGTACTTC.

This clonotype has a count of ten or more. CDR3 residues: CATYDQSNYGYTF. The CDR3 DNA reads TGCGCCACCTACGACCAGTCTAACTATGGCTACACCTTC. The chain employs TRBV5-1 and TRBJ1-2; D gene unclear. Germline V gene lookup returns CDR1 SGHRS and CDR2 YFSETQ. The CDR3 loop spans 13 amino acids. Deletions cut 9 bases from V and 0 bases from J, with 12 bases between.